The entry below gives a single TCR beta chain sequence along with its context. The antigen remains undetermined. These data come from a study of cytomegalovirus exposure and HLA in healthy donors. Study context: Tens of millions of unique TCRs, all from HLA-typed donors, were included in an early release of the data.

The PCR was carried out with 60 Vbeta primers and 13 Jbeta primers. In the authors' workflow: It was a later analysis that counted 83 million or so unique TCR beta chains, of which 9.5 million to 14 million were shared. Sequenced by immunoSEQ multiplex PCR; TCRdb stores in-frame clones only, minus some. V and J calls and clone size are those listed in that table; D and trimming were worked out from the DNA. Its clone listing holds approximately 61,000 clones. Study observations and caveats: In a later analysis, across HLA loci, associated TCR counts were highest for DRB1, lowest for HLA-C.

The CDR3 covers 13 residues. V lost 3 bases, J lost 14 bases, and 11 bases stayed unmatched. In germline, CDR1 is SGHNT, CDR2 YYREEE (reference sequence). The rearrangement joins TRBV5-4 to TRBJ2-3, with 8 bases aligning to TRBD2. Sequencing input: PBMCs. This receptor was identified in a woman aged 18-29 years in good health and CMV-seronegative. The CDR3 protein is CASSSPRTSRRYF. The CDR3 DNA reads TGTGCCAGCAGCTCTCCCAGGACTAGCCGTCGGTATTTT.